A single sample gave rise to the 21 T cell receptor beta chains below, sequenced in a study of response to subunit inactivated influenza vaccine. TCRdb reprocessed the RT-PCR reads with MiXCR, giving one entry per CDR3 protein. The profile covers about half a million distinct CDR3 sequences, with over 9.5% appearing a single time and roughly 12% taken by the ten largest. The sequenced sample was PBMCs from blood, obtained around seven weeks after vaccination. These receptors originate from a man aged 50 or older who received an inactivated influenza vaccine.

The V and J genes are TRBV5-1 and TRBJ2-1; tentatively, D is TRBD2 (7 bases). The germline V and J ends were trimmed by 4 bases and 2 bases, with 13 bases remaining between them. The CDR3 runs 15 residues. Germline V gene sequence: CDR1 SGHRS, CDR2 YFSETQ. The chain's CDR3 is CASSPGGAAYNEQFF. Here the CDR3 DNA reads TGCGCCAGCAGCCCTGGGGGGGCCGCCTACAATGAGCAGTTCTTC.

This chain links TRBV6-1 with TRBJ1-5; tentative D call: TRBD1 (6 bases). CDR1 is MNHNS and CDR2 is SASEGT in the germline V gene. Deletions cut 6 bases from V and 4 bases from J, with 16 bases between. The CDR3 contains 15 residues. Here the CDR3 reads CASRASQGRNQPQHF. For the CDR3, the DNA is TGTGCCAGCAGAGCCTCACAGGGTCGGAATCAGCCCCAGCATTTT.

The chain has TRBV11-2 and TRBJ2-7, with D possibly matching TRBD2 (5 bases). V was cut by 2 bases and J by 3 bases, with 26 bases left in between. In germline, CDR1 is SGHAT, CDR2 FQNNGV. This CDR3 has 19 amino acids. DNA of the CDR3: TGTGCCAGCAGCTTAAGCCCCTCCTCCCTAGCCTCCCAGAACTACGAGCAGTACTTC. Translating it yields CASSLSPSSLASQNYEQYF.

CDR3 amino acids: CASSYSIQGSYEQYF. DNA of the CDR3: TGTGCCAGCAGTTACTCAATACAGGGGAGCTACGAGCAGTACTTC. V usage is TRBV6-5 and J usage is TRBJ2-7, with 7 bases identical to TRBD1. The CDR3 consists of 15 residues. The trim removed 0 bases at V and 3 bases at J, leaving 5 bases unmatched. Germline loops: CDR1 MNHEY, CDR2 SVGAGI.

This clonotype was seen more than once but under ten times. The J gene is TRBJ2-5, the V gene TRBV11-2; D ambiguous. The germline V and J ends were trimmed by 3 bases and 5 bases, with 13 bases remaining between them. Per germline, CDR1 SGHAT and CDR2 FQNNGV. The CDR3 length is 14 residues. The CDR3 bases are TGTGCCAGCAGCTTCGCCGGTGTTGGGGAGACCCAGTACTTC. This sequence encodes CASSFAGVGETQYF. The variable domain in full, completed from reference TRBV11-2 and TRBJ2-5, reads EAGVAQSPRYKIIEKRQSVAFWCNPISGHATLYWYQQILGQGPKLLIQFQNNGVVDDSQLPKDRFSAERLKGVDSTLKIQPAKLEDSAVYLCASSFAGVGETQYFGPGTRLLVL.

CDR3 amino acids: CASSLTTGSFQEQYF. In DNA form, the CDR3 reads TGCGCCAGCAGCCTAACGACAGGGTCATTTCAGGAGCAGTACTTC. The rearrangement uses TRBV4-1 and TRBJ2-7; 7 bases line up with TRBD1. The CDR3 consists of 15 residues. CDR1 and CDR2 from the germline V gene are MGHRA and YSYEKL. J was trimmed by 7 bases and V by 4 bases; bases with no gene match: 13.

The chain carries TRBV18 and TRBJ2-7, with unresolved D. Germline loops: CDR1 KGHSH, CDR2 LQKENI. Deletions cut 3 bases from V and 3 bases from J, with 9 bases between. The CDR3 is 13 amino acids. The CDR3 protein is CASSPPSGYEQYF. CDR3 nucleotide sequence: TGTGCCAGCTCACCTCCGTCAGGCTACGAGCAGTACTTC.

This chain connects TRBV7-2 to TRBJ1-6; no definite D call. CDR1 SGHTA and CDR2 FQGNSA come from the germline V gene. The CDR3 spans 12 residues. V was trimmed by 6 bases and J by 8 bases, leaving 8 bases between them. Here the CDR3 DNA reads TGTGCCAGCAGGGATATCGATTCACCCCTCCACTTT. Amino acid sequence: CASRDIDSPLHF.

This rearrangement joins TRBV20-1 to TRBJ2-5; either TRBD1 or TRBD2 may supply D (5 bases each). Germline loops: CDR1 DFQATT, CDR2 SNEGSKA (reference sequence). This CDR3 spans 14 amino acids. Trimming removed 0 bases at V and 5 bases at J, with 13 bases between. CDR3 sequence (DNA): TGCAGTGCTAGAGACTTGGGACCGGGGGAGACCCAGTACTTC. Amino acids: CSARDLGPGETQYF.

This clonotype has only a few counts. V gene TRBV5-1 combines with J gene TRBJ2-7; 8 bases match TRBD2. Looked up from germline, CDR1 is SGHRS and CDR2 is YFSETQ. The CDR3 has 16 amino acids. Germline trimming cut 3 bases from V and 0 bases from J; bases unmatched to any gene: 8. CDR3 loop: CASSSPRTSTSYEQYF. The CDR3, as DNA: TGCGCCAGCAGCTCCCCACGGACTAGCACCTCCTACGAGCAGTACTTC.

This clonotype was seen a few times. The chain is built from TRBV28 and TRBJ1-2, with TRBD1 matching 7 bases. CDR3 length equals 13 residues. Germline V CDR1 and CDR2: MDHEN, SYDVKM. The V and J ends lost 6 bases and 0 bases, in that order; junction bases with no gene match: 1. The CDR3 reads CASSGTANYGYTF. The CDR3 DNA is TGTGCCAGCAGCGGGACAGCTAACTATGGCTACACCTTC.

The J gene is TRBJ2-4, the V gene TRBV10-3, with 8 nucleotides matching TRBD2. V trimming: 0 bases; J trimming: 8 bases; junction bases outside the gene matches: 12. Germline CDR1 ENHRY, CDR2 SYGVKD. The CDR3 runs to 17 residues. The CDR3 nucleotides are TGTGCCATCAGTGAGTCCCGACGTAGCGGGGCTATGGACATTCAGTACTTC. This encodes CAISESRRSGAMDIQYF.

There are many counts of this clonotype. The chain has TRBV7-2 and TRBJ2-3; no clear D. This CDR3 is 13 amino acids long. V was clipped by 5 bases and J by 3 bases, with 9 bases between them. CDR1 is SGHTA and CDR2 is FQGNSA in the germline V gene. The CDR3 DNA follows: TGTGCCAGCAGCCGCATCCGGACAGATACGCAGTATTTT. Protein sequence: CASSRIRTDTQYF.

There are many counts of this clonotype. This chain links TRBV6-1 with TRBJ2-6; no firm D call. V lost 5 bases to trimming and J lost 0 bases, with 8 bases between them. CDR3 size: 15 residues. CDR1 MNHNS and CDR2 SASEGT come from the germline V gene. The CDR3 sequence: CASSKDGSGANVLTF. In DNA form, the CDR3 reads TGTGCCAGCAGTAAGGACGGCTCTGGGGCCAACGTCCTGACTTTC.

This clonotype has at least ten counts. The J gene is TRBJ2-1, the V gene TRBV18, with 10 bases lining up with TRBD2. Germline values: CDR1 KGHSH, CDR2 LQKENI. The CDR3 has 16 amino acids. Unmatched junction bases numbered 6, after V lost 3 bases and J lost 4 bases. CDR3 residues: CASSPSLAGAYNEQFF. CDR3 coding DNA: TGTGCCAGCTCACCGTCTCTAGCGGGAGCTTACAATGAGCAGTTCTTC.

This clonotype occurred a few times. Written as DNA, the CDR3 is TGTGCCATCACTAGCGGGCGGGACAATGAGCAGTTCTTC. It encodes CAITSGRDNEQFF. This chain links TRBV10-3 with TRBJ2-1; 8 nucleotides align to TRBD2. Per the germline V gene, CDR1 is ENHRY and CDR2 is SYGVKD. This CDR3 has 13 residues. J lost 5 bases, V lost 7 bases, and 4 bases had no gene match.

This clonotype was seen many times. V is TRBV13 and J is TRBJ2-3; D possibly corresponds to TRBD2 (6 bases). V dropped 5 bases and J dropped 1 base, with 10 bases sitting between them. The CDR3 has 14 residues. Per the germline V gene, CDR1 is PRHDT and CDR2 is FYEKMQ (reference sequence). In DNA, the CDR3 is TGTGCCAGCAGCCCCACGGGAGGCACAGATACGCAGTATTTT. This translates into CASSPTGGTDTQYF.

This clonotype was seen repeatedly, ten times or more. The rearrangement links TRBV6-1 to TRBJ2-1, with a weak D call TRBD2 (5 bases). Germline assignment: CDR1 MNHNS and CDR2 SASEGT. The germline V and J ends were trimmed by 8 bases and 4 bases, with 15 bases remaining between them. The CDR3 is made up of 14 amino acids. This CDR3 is CASLSGGGYNEQFF. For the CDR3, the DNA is TGTGCCAGCCTCTCTGGAGGAGGTTACAATGAGCAGTTCTTC.

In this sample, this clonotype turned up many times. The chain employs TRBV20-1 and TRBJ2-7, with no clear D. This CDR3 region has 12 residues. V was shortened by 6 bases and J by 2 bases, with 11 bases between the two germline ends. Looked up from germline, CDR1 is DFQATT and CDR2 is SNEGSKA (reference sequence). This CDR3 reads CSANTNTYEQYF. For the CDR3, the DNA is TGCAGTGCGAACACTAACACCTACGAGCAGTACTTC.

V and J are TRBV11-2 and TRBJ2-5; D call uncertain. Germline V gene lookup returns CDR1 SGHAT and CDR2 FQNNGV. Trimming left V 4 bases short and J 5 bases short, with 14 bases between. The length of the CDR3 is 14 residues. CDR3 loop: CASSSPEGYETQYF. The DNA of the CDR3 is TGTGCCAGCAGCTCCCCTGAAGGGTATGAGACCCAGTACTTC.

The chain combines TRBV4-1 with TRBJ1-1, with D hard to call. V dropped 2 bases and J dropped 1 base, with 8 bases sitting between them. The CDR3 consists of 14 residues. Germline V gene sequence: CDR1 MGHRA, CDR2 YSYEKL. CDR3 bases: TGCGCCAGCAGCCAACTAGGTCAGAACACTGAAGCTTTCTTT. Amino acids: CASSQLGQNTEAFF.